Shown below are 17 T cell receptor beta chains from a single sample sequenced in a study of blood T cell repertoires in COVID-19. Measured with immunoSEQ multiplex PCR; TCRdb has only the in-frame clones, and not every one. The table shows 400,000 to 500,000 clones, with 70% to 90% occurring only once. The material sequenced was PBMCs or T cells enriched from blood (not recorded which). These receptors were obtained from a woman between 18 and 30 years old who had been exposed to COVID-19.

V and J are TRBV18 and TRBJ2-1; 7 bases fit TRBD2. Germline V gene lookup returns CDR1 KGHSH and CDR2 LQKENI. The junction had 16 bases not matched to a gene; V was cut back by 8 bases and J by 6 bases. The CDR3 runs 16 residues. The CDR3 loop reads CASTRTSGGLLNEQFF. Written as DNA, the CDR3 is TGTGCCAGCACTCGGACTAGTGGTGGTCTACTCAATGAGCAGTTCTTC.

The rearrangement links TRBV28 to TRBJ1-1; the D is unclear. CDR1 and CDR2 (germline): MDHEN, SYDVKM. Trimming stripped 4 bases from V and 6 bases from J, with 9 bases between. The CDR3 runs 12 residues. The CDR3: CASSSLYPEAFF. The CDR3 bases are TGTGCCAGCAGTTCTCTGTATCCTGAAGCTTTCTTT.

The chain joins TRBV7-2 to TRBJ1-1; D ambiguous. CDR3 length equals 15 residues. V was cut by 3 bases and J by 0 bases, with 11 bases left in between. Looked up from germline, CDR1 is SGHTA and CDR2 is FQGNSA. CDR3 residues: CASSFDWRMNTEAFF. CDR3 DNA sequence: TGTGCCAGCAGCTTTGACTGGCGCATGAACACTGAAGCTTTCTTT.

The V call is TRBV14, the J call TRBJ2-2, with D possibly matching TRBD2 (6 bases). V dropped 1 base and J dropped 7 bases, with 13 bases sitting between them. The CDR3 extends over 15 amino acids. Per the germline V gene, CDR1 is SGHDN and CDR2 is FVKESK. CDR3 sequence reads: CASSQGRLAYGELFF. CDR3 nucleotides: TGTGCCAGCAGCCAAGGGCGTCTAGCGTACGGGGAGCTGTTTTTT.

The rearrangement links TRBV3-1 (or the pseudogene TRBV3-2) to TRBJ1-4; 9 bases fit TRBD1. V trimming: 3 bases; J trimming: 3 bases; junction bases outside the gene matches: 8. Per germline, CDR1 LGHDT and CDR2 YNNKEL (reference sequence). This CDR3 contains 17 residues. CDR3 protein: CASSHINRGLANEKLFF. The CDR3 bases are TGTGCCAGCAGCCACATCAACAGGGGGCTGGCTAATGAAAAACTGTTTTTT.

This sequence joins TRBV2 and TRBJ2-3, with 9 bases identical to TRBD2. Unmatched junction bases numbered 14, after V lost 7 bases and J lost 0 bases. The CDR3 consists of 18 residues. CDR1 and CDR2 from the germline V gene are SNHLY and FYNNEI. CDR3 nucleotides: TGTGCCAGCATTGATGGTCTAGCGGGGACCCTTAGCACAGATACGCAGTATTTT. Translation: CASIDGLAGTLSTDTQYF.

CDR3 sequence: CASRLQGLTGNTIYF. DNA of the CDR3: TGTGCCAGCAGGTTACAGGGTTTAACTGGAAACACCATATATTTT. The chain couples TRBV2 to TRBJ1-3, with D possibly TRBD1 on 6 matching bases. The CDR3 has 15 residues. Trimming took off 6 bases at V and 2 bases at J, with 14 bases between the two ends. CDR1 and CDR2 from the germline V gene are SNHLY and FYNNEI.

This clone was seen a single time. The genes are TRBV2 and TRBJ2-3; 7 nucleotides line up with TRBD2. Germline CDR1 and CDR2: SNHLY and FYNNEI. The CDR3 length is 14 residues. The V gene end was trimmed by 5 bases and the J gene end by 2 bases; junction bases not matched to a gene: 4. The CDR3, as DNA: TGTGCCAGCAGTTCGGGACTAACCACAGATACGCAGTATTTT. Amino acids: CASSSGLTTDTQYF.

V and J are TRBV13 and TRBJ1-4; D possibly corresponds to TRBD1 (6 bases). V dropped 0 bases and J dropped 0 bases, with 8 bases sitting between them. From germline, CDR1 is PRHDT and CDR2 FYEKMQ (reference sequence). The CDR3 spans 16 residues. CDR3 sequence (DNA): TGTGCCAGCAGCTTAGGACAGGGCTCAACTAATGAAAAACTGTTTTTT. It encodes CASSLGQGSTNEKLFF.

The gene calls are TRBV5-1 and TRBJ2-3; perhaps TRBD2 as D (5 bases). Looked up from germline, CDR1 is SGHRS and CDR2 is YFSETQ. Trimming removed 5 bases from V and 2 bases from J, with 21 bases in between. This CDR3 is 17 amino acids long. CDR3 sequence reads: CASSSSRGTSNTDTQYF. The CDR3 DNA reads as TGCGCCAGCAGTTCAAGCCGGGGTACCTCTAACACAGATACGCAGTATTTT.

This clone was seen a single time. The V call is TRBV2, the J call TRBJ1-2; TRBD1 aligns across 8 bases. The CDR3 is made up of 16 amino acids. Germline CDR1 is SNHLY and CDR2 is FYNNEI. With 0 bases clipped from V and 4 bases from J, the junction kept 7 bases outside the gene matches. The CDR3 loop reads CASSEALDRASYGYTF. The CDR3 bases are TGTGCCAGCAGTGAAGCGCTGGACAGGGCTAGCTATGGCTACACCTTC.

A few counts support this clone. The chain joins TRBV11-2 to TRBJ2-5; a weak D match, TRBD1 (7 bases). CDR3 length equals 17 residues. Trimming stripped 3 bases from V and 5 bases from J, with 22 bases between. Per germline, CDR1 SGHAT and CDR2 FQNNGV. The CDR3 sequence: CASSFLVGGGRAETQYF. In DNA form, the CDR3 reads TGTGCCAGCAGCTTTTTGGTCGGAGGGGGCAGGGCTGAGACCCAGTACTTC.

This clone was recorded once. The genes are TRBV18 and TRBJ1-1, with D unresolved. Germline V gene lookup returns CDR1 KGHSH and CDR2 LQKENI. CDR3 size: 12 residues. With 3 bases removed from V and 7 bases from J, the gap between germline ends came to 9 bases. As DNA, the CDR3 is TGTGCCAGCTCACCGTCGCCGGTTGAAGCTTTCTTT. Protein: CASSPSPVEAFF.

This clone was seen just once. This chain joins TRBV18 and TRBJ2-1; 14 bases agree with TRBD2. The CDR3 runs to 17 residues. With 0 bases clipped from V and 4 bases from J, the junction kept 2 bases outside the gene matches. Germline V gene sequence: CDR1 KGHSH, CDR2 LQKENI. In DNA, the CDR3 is TGTGCCAGCTCACCACCCGGACTAGCGGGAGGTTACAATGAGCAGTTCTTC. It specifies CASSPPGLAGGYNEQFF.

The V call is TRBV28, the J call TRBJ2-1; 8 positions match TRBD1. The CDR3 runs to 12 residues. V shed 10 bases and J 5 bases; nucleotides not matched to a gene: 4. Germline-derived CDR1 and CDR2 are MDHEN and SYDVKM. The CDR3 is CATGTGNNEQFF. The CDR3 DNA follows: TGTGCCACCGGGACAGGTAACAATGAGCAGTTCTTC.

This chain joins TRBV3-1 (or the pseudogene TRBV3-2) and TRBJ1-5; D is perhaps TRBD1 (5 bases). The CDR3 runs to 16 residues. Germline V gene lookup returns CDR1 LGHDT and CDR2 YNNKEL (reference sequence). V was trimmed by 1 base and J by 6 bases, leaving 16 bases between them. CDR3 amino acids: CASSQGPSGVAQPQHF. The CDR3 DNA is TGTGCCAGCAGCCAAGGACCGTCGGGGGTGGCTCAGCCCCAGCATTTT.

Here the CDR3 DNA reads TGTGCCAGCAGTTTAACGGCTAGCGGGTTGGGCACAGATACGCAGTATTTT. Protein sequence: CASSLTASGLGTDTQYF. The chain is built from TRBV27 and TRBJ2-3; 8 bases map to TRBD2. Germline CDR1 reads MNHEY; CDR2 reads SMNVEV (reference sequence). The junction had 8 bases not matched to a gene; V was cut back by 2 bases and J by 1 base. CDR3 length: 17 amino acids.